The clone carrying this T cell receptor beta chain was found many times. Its matching antigen is unknown. Cells are PBMCs isolated from around 9.4 ml of fresh blood. The CDR3 sequence is 15 residues long. V was shortened by 4 bases and J by 4 bases, with 16 bases between the two germline ends. Per the germline V gene, CDR1 is SGDLS and CDR2 is YYNGEE. The data derive from a study of T cells in Graves' hyperthyroidism and ophthalmopathy. Study results and caveats: The model foresaw ophthalmopathy a median roughly 6.6 months prior to onset. Most thyroid clonotypes with frequency above 0.001 were detected in blood.

RNA transcripts were the template for amplifying TCR beta CDR3 regions. During a first-round RT-PCR of the TCR CDR3, the HTBI primer set was used. TCRdb reprocessed the multiplex PCR reads with MiXCR, giving one entry per CDR3 protein. The data contain hundreds of thousands of distinct CDR3 sequences, approximately 15% of them singletons. This clonotype originated in a woman under 40 with Graves' hyperthyroidism that later progressed to Graves' ophthalmopathy. The sample comprised blood. The chain joins TRBV9 to TRBJ2-3; D may be TRBD1 or TRBD2 (5 bases each). CDR3: CASSFKQEAPDTQYF. The CDR3 bases are TGTGCCAGCAGCTTCAAACAGGAGGCCCCAGATACGCAGTATTTT.